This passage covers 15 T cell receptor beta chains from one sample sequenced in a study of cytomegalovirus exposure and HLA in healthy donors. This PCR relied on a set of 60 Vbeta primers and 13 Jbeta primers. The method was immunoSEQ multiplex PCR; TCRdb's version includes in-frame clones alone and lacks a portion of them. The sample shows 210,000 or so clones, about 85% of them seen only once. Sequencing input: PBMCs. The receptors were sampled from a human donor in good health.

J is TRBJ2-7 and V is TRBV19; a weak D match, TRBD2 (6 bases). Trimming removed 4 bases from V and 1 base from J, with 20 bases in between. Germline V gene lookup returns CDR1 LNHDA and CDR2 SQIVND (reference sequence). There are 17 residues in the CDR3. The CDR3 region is CASSKQPGLGLSYEQYF. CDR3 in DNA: TGTGCCAGTAGTAAACAACCGGGACTGGGACTTTCCTACGAGCAGTACTTC.

CDR3 DNA sequence: TGTGCCAGCAGCTTAGACGCCAGGATGAACACTGAAGCTTTCTTT. It specifies CASSLDARMNTEAFF. The genes are TRBV11-1 and TRBJ1-1, with D uncertain. Between the trimmed V and J ends, which lost 1 base and 0 bases, there was a span of 9 bases. The CDR3 covers 15 residues. Germline CDR1 reads SGHAT; CDR2 reads FQDESV (reference sequence).

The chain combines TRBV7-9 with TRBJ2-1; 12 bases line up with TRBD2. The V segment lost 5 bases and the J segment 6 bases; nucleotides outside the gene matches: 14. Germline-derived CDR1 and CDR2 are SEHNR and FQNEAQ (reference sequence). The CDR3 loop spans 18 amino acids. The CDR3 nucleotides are TGTGCCAGCAGCCCCATCCCCCGGACTAGCGGGATTACCAATGAGCAGTTCTTC. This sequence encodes CASSPIPRTSGITNEQFF.

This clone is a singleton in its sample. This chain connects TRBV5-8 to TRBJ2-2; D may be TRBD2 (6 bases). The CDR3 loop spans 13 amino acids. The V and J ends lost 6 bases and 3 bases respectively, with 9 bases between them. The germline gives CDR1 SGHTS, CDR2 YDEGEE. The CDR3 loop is CASNPGDTGELFF. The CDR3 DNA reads TGTGCCAGCAACCCGGGGGACACCGGGGAGCTGTTTTTT. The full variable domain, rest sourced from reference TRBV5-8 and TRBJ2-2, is EAGVTQSPTHLIKTRGQQATLRCSPISGHTSVYWYQQALGLGLQFLLWYDEGEERNRGNFPPRFSGRQFPNYSSELNVNALELEDSALYLCASNPGDTGELFFGEGSRLTVL.

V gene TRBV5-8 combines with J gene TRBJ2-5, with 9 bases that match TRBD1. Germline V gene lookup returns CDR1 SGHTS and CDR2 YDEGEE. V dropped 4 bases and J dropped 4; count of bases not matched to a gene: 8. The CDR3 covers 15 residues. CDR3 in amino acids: CASSPYRGRIETQYF. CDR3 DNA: TGTGCCAGCAGCCCGTACAGGGGGCGTATAGAGACCCAGTACTTC.

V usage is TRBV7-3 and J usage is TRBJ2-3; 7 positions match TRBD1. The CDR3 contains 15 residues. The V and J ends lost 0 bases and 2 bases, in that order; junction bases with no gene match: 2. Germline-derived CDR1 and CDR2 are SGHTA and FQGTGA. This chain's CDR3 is CASSLTGTATDTQYF. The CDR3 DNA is TGTGCCAGCAGCTTAACTGGGACAGCCACAGATACGCAGTATTTT.

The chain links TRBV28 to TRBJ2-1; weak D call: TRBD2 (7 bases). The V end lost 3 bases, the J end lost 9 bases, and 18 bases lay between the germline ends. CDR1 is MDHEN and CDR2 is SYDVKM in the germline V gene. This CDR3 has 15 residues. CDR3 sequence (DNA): TGTGCCAGCAGTTTTGGGAGGGGGGTCCGAGCTGAGCAGTTCTTC. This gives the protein CASSFGRGVRAEQFF.

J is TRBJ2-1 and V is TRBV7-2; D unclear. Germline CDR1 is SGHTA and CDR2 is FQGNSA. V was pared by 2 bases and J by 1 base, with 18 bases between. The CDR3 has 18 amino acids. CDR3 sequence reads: CASSLRGLNYQSYNEQFF. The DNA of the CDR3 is TGTGCCAGCAGCTTACGTGGCTTGAACTACCAATCCTACAATGAGCAGTTCTTC.

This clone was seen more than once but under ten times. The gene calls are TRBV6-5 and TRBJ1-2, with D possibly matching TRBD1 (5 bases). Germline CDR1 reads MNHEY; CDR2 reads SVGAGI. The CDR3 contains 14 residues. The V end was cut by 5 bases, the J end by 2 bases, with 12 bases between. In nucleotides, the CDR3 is TGTGCCAGCAGTCCGGGACTGGCGAACTATGGCTACACCTTC. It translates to CASSPGLANYGYTF.

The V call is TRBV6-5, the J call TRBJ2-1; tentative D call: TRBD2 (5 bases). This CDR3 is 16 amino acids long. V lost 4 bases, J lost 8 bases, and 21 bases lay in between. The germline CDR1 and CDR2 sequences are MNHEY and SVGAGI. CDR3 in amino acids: CASSSSSAPEGYEQFF. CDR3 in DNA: TGTGCCAGCAGTTCCAGTTCGGCACCCGAGGGTTATGAGCAGTTCTTC.

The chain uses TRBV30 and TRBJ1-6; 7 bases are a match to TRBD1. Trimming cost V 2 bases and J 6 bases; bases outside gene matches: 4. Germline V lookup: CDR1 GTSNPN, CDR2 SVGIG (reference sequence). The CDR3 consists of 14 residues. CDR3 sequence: CAWSRQGSNSPLHF. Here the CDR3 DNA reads TGTGCCTGGAGTCGACAGGGTAGTAATTCACCCCTCCACTTT.

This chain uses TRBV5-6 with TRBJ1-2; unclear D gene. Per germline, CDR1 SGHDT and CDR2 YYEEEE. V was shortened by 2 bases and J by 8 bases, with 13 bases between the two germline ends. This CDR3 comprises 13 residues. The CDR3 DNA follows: TGTGCCAGCAGCTTCTTAGTCCTCGTAGGCTACACCTTC. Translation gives CASSFLVLVGYTF.

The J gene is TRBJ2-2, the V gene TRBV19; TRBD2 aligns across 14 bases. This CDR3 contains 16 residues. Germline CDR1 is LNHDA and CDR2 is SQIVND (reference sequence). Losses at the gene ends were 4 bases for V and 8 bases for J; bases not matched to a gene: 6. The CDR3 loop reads CASSRLAGGPSGELFF. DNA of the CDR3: TGTGCCAGTAGTAGACTAGCGGGAGGGCCTTCTGGGGAGCTGTTTTTT.

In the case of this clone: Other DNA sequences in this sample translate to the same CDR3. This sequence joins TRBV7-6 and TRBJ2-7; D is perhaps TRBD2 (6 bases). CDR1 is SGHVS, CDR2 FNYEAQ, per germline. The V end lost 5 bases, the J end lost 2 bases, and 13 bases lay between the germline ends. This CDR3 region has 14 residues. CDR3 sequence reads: CASSPRTGAYEQYF. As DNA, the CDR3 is TGTGCCAGCAGCCCCCGGACGGGAGCCTACGAGCAGTACTTC. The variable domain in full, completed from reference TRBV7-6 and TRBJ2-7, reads GAGVSQSPRYKVTKRGQDVALRCDPISGHVSLYWYRQALGQGPEFLTYFNYEAQQDKSGLPNDRFSAERPEGSISTLTIQRTEQRDSAMYRCASSPRTGAYEQYFGPGTRLTVT.

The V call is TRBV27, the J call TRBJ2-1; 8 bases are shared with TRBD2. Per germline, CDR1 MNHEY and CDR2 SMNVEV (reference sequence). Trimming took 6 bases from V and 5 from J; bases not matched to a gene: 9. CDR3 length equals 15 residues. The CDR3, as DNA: TGTGCCAGCAGGAGGGTAGCGGGAATCGACAATGAGCAGTTCTTC. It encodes CASRRVAGIDNEQFF.